In its sample, the clone carrying this T cell receptor (beta chain) was seen a few times. Antigen unknown. This specimen comes from a study of T cell repertoires in cytomegalovirus infection. Overall study: Matching HLA type and CMV infection were both indicated by public TCR beta signatures.

The CDR3 runs to 14 residues. V lost 5 bases, J lost 4 bases, and 14 bases lay in between. Germline V gene sequence: CDR1 SGHAT, CDR2 FQNNGV. Study-level findings and limits: Public TCR beta family frequency separated CMV-and-HLA carriers, including in an independent cohort.

In TCRdb, the reads were re-called with MiXCR into one record per CDR3 protein. The table has hundreds of thousands of distinct CDR3 sequences, around 18% seen once. The sequence was collected from a human donor in good health (CMV status not recorded). Some clones in this sample may be carry-over from other donors' samples. The V gene is TRBV11-2, the J gene TRBJ1-1, with unresolved D. Sequences were obtained from PBMCs. This chain's CDR3 is CASSRSPTGTEAFF. The CDR3 nucleotides are TGTGCCAGCAGCCGCAGCCCAACGGGCACTGAAGCTTTCTTT.